The next 28 T cell receptor beta chains were all read from a single sample in a study of cytomegalovirus exposure and HLA in healthy donors. The study ran its PCR with 60 Vbeta and 13 Jbeta primers. Clones were sequenced by immunoSEQ multiplex PCR, and TCRdb holds only the in-frame ones, with some missing. This table lists around 130,000 clones. The material sequenced was PBMCs. The source of these receptors is a woman in her sixties or seventies in good health and CMV-seronegative.

This chain joins TRBV5-1 and TRBJ2-1; 8 bases agree with TRBD2. The CDR3 totals 15 residues. V lost 3 bases and J lost 3; bases outside the gene matches: 5. The V gene's germline CDR1 is SGHRS and CDR2 YFSETQ. As DNA, the CDR3 is TGCGCCAGCAGCTCCTTAGCGGGAAGCTACAATGAGCAGTTCTTC. The encoded protein is CASSSLAGSYNEQFF. Full variable domain (remainder filled in from reference TRBV5-1 and TRBJ2-1): KAGVTQTPRYLIKTRGQQVTLSCSPISGHRSVSWYQQTPGQGLQFLFEYFSETQRNKGNFPGRFSGRQFSNSRSEMNVSTLELGDSALYLCASSSLAGSYNEQFFGPGTRLTVL.

This chain joins TRBV11-2 and TRBJ1-5; tentative D call: TRBD1 (6 bases). Trimming removed 5 bases from V and 1 base from J, with 15 bases in between. The CDR3 sequence is 16 residues long. CDR1 is SGHAT, CDR2 FQNNGV, per germline. CDR3 DNA sequence: TGTGCCAGCAGCCCAGGGGTCAGGAGAAGCAATCAGCCCCAGCATTTT. Amino acids: CASSPGVRRSNQPQHF.

Note on this clone: Within the sample, other DNA sequences also encode this same CDR3. This sequence joins TRBV5-1 and TRBJ1-1, with 7 bases that match TRBD1. The CDR3 spans 13 residues. The V gene's germline CDR1 is SGHRS and CDR2 YFSETQ. V shed 4 bases and J 3 bases; nucleotides not matched to a gene: 3. CDR3 coding DNA: TGCGCCAGCAGCCTAACAGGGGACACTGAAGCTTTCTTT. Translated: CASSLTGDTEAFF.

V usage is TRBV19 and J usage is TRBJ1-2, with 7 bases fitting TRBD1. Germline lookup yields CDR1 LNHDA and CDR2 SQIVND (reference sequence). CDR3 length: 16 amino acids. With 3 bases clipped from V and 10 bases from J, the junction kept 17 bases outside the gene matches. Written as DNA, the CDR3 is TGTGCCAGTAGTATTAAGGGATCGAGAGGGACAGATCCCTACACCTTC. Amino acids: CASSIKGSRGTDPYTF.

The chain employs TRBV28 and TRBJ1-2; D not certain. Between the trimmed V and J ends, which lost 7 bases and 5 bases, there was a span of 11 bases. CDR1 MDHEN and CDR2 SYDVKM come from the germline V gene. The CDR3 loop spans 12 amino acids. CDR3 loop: CASNQEIYGYTF. The CDR3, as DNA: TGTGCCAGCAACCAAGAGATATATGGCTACACCTTC.

Concerning this clone: One end of the junction varies from germline; a read error may be responsible. The gene calls are TRBV10-2 and TRBJ2-3; maybe TRBD2 (5 bases). Germline CDR1 and CDR2: WSHSY and SAAADI. There are 14 residues in the CDR3. CDR3 in DNA: TGCGCCAGCAGGGAGTGGGGAGTCTCAGATACGCAGTATTTT. This encodes CASREWGVSDTQYF.

The J gene is TRBJ2-7, the V gene TRBV10-1; 12 nucleotides align to TRBD1. V shed 6 bases, J shed 3 bases, and the junction held 12 bases outside the gene matches. Germline V gene lookup returns CDR1 WNHNN and CDR2 SYGVQD (reference sequence). There are 17 residues in the CDR3. The CDR3: CASRDRDRGLGIYEQYF. The DNA of the CDR3 is TGCGCCAGCAGAGACCGGGACAGGGGGCTTGGGATCTACGAGCAGTACTTC.

This sequence joins TRBV7-9 and TRBJ2-3; 8 nucleotides align to TRBD2. CDR1 is SEHNR, CDR2 FQNEAQ, per germline (reference sequence). This CDR3 comprises 17 residues. The junction had 10 bases not matched to a gene; V was cut back by 2 bases and J by 3 bases. As DNA, the CDR3 is TGTGCCAGCAGCTTACATGGAGCGGGAGTTGGAACAGATACGCAGTATTTT. Translation: CASSLHGAGVGTDTQYF.

The chain uses TRBV6-1 and TRBJ2-7, with 14 bases fitting TRBD2. Trimming took 4 bases from V and 5 from J; bases not matched to a gene: 7. Germline lookup yields CDR1 MNHNS and CDR2 SASEGT. The CDR3 runs 16 residues. The CDR3 region has the DNA TGTGCCAGCAGTGCAGGGACTAGCGGGAGTTTGCACGAGCAGTACTTC. This translates into CASSAGTSGSLHEQYF.

The gene calls are TRBV5-1 and TRBJ1-3, with a tentative D call TRBD1 (5 bases). Trimming removed 4 bases from V and 7 bases from J, with 21 bases in between. CDR3 length equals 16 residues. CDR1 is SGHRS, CDR2 YFSETQ, per germline. In nucleotides, the CDR3 is TGCGCCAGCAGCCAGTCGGTCCCTAGCGGGACGAACACCATATATTTT. Its translation: CASSQSVPSGTNTIYF.

The rearrangement uses TRBV7-8 and TRBJ2-1; tentative D call: TRBD2 (6 bases). V was pared by 8 bases and J by 0 bases, with 14 bases between. CDR1 is SGHVS, CDR2 FQNEAQ, per germline. The CDR3 has 15 residues. This CDR3 reads CASFRGTGSYNEQFF. CDR3 DNA: TGTGCCAGCTTTAGAGGGACTGGCTCCTACAATGAGCAGTTCTTC. The full variable domain, in which reference TRBV7-8 and TRBJ2-1 provide the parts outside the CDR3, is GAGVSQSPRYKVAKRGQDVALRCDPISGHVSLFWYQQALGQGPEFLTYFQNEAQLDKSGLPSDRFFAERPEGSVSTLKIQRTQQEDSAVYLCASFRGTGSYNEQFFGPGTRLTVL.

The chain employs TRBV19 and TRBJ1-1; weak D call: TRBD1 (5 bases). Germline V lookup: CDR1 LNHDA, CDR2 SQIVND (reference sequence). With 5 bases removed from V and 10 bases from J, the gap between germline ends came to 20 bases. The CDR3 consists of 14 residues. This chain's CDR3 is CASSWDGGRQGAFF. The CDR3 DNA reads as TGTGCCAGTAGTTGGGACGGAGGGAGGCAAGGAGCTTTCTTT. Drawing the rest from reference TRBV19 and TRBJ1-1, the complete variable domain is DGGITQSPKYLFRKEGQNVTLSCEQNLNHDAMYWYRQDPGQGLRLIYYSQIVNDFQKGDIAEGYSVSREKKESFPLTVTSAQKNPTAFYLCASSWDGGRQGAFFGQGTRLTVV.

V gene TRBV14 combines with J gene TRBJ2-7, with D tentatively TRBD1 (6 bases). The CDR3 has 12 residues. The V end lost 5 bases, the J end lost 7 bases, and 12 bases lay between the germline ends. Germline-derived CDR1 and CDR2 are SGHDN and FVKESK. The CDR3 reads CASSGGHYEQYF. For the CDR3, the DNA is TGTGCCAGCAGCGGGGGACACTATGAGCAGTACTTC. Variable domain in full (rest from reference TRBV14 and TRBJ2-7): EAGVTQFPSHSVIEKGQTVTLRCDPISGHDNLYWYRRVMGKEIKFLLHFVKESKQDESGMPNNRFLAERTGGTYSTLKVQPAELEDSGVYFCASSGGHYEQYFGPGTRLTVT.

The gene calls are TRBV4-1 and TRBJ2-5; TRBD2 matches 7 bases. This CDR3 comprises 16 residues. The germline gives CDR1 MGHRA, CDR2 YSYEKL. V trimming: 1 base; J trimming: 5 bases; junction bases outside the gene matches: 10. CDR3 nucleotide sequence: TGCGCCAGCAGCCAAGCCTGGGCGGGAGAGATCGAGACCCAGTACTTC. Amino acid sequence: CASSQAWAGEIETQYF.

V is TRBV2 and J is TRBJ2-7; the match to TRBD1 covers 8 bases. Losses at the gene ends were 3 bases for V and 0 bases for J; bases not matched to a gene: 7. Per germline, CDR1 SNHLY and CDR2 FYNNEI. This CDR3 has 16 amino acids. The CDR3 sequence is CASSDLWGQASYEQYF. The CDR3 coding sequence is TGTGCCAGCAGTGACCTCTGGGGACAGGCCTCCTACGAGCAGTACTTC.

The rearrangement joins TRBV7-2 to TRBJ2-1, with 7 bases fitting TRBD2. CDR1 SGHTA and CDR2 FQGNSA come from the germline V gene. The V gene end was trimmed by 3 bases and the J gene end by 2 bases; junction bases not matched to a gene: 4. This CDR3 spans 15 amino acids. CDR3 in amino acids: CASSFHGGAYNEQFF. The CDR3 bases are TGTGCCAGCAGCTTTCATGGGGGGGCCTACAATGAGCAGTTCTTC. Full variable domain (missing parts from reference TRBV7-2 and TRBJ2-1): GAGVSQSPSNKVTEKGKDVELRCDPISGHTALYWYRQSLGQGLEFLIYFQGNSAPDKSGLPSDRFSAERTGGSVSTLTIQRTQQEDSAVYLCASSFHGGAYNEQFFGPGTRLTVL.

This sequence joins TRBV28 and TRBJ2-7, with a tentative D call TRBD1 (5 bases). Trimming cost V 6 bases and J 5 bases, with 20 bases left between them. This CDR3 is 15 amino acids long. Per germline, CDR1 MDHEN and CDR2 SYDVKM. CDR3 residues: CASSQRQGLAHEQYF. The CDR3, as DNA: TGTGCCAGCAGCCAGAGGCAGGGTTTGGCCCACGAGCAGTACTTC.

The chain combines TRBV5-1 with TRBJ1-3; D gene uncertain. Trimming left V 4 bases short and J 4 bases short, with 18 bases between. The CDR3 has 16 amino acids. The V gene's germline CDR1 is SGHRS and CDR2 YFSETQ. The CDR3 nucleotides are TGCGCCAGCAGCGAGGATCCCACCCCTCGGGGAAACACCATATATTTT. Its protein product is CASSEDPTPRGNTIYF.

The chain has TRBV29-1 and TRBJ2-7, with TRBD1 as a possible D gene (6 bases). The ends were cut back, 6 bases at V and 0 bases at J, with 12 bases in the middle. Germline V gives CDR1 SQVTM, CDR2 ANQGSEA. CDR3 length: 13 residues. DNA of the CDR3: TGCAGCGTCGGCGCGGACAGCTCCTACGAGCAGTACTTC. Translating gives CSVGADSSYEQYF.

This chain uses TRBV25-1 with TRBJ2-1; TRBD2 matches at 8 bases. The trim removed 2 bases at V and 4 bases at J, leaving 7 bases unmatched. This CDR3 contains 16 residues. The germline V gene encodes CDR1 MGHDK and CDR2 SYGVNS. The CDR3 DNA reads TGTGCCAGCAGTGAAGGGGTTGTAGCGGGATACAATGAGCAGTTCTTC. Its protein product is CASSEGVVAGYNEQFF.

The DNA for the CDR3 is TGCGCCAGCAGACCCACAGCGGGGTACGAGCAGTACTTC. It translates to CASRPTAGYEQYF. The J gene is TRBJ2-7, the V gene TRBV5-1, with TRBD2 matching 7 bases. Germline V gene lookup returns CDR1 SGHRS and CDR2 YFSETQ. The V segment lost 5 bases and the J segment 4 bases; nucleotides outside the gene matches: 6. The CDR3 covers 13 residues.

The rearrangement uses TRBV7-3 and TRBJ1-1; D might be TRBD1 (5 bases). CDR1 is SGHTA and CDR2 is FQGTGA in the germline V gene. The CDR3 totals 14 residues. Trimming shortened V by 6 bases and J by 1 base, and 12 bases separated the two germline ends. CDR3 in amino acids: CASRLGRGNTEAFF. DNA of the CDR3: TGTGCCAGCAGGCTAGGGAGGGGGAACACTGAAGCTTTCTTT. Full variable domain (rest looked up from reference TRBV7-3 and TRBJ1-1): GAGVSQTPSNKVTEKGKYVELRCDPISGHTALYWYRQSLGQGPEFLIYFQGTGAADDSGLPNDRFFAVRPEGSVSTLKIQRTERGDSAVYLCASRLGRGNTEAFFGQGTRLTVV.

The rearrangement uses TRBV29-1 and TRBJ2-5; 13 bases align to TRBD2. The CDR3 has 15 residues. Germline lookup yields CDR1 SQVTM and CDR2 ANQGSEA. With 7 bases clipped from V and 5 bases from J, the junction kept 10 bases outside the gene matches. Here the CDR3 reads CSATSGGNHGETQYF. In DNA form, the CDR3 reads TGCAGCGCGACTAGCGGGGGGAACCACGGGGAGACCCAGTACTTC. Combining the CDR3 with reference TRBV29-1 and TRBJ2-5 gives the whole variable domain SAVISQKPSRDICQRGTSLTIQCQVDSQVTMMFWYRQQPGQSLTLIATANQGSEATYESGFVIDKFPISRPNLTFSTLTVSNMSPEDSSIYLCSATSGGNHGETQYFGPGTRLLVL.

V is TRBV6-5 and J is TRBJ1-4, with 7 bases that match TRBD1. Germline CDR1 and CDR2: MNHEY and SVGAGI. The CDR3 length is 14 residues. V gave up 5 bases and J gave up 8 bases; unmatched junction bases: 8. The CDR3 loop reads CASSRTGTAEKLFF. CDR3 DNA: TGTGCCAGCAGTAGAACCGGGACAGCCGAAAAACTGTTTTTT.

The rearrangement links TRBV28 to TRBJ1-2; TRBD1 is a possible D gene (5 bases). V was shortened by 2 bases and J by 2 bases, with 18 bases between the two germline ends. Looked up from germline, CDR1 is MDHEN and CDR2 is SYDVKM. The CDR3 extends over 17 amino acids. DNA for the CDR3: TGTGCCAGCAGTTTAGAGTCGTGGCAGGGCGTCAACTATGGCTACACCTTC. It translates to CASSLESWQGVNYGYTF.

V usage is TRBV6-1 and J usage is TRBJ1-5, with a possible D match to TRBD1 (5 bases). The ends were cut back, 8 bases at V and 2 bases at J, with 16 bases in the middle. Germline CDR1 and CDR2: MNHNS and SASEGT. This CDR3 spans 15 amino acids. In nucleotides, the CDR3 is TGTGCCAGCCGGGTTGGGGCGCAGGGCAATCAGCCCCAGCATTTT. This gives the protein CASRVGAQGNQPQHF.

Here the CDR3 reads CASRPGSSGTGELFF. CDR3 nucleotide sequence: TGTGCCAGCAGACCCGGGTCCTCCGGCACCGGGGAGCTGTTTTTT. The chain recombines TRBV7-3 with TRBJ2-2; D call uncertain. The CDR3 is 15 residues long. Trimming left V 6 bases short and J 4 bases short, with 15 bases between. Germline V lookup: CDR1 SGHTA, CDR2 FQGTGA.

The chain links TRBV5-1 to TRBJ2-7; D not certain. Trimming cost V 4 bases and J 3 bases, with 14 bases left between them. The germline V gene encodes CDR1 SGHRS and CDR2 YFSETQ. The CDR3 length is 14 residues. The DNA of the CDR3 is TGCGCCAGCAGCACCGACAACTCCCGCTACGAGCAGTACTTC. Amino acid sequence: CASSTDNSRYEQYF.